Shown below are 4 T cell receptor beta chains from a single sample sequenced in a study of blood T cell repertoires in COVID-19. Measured with immunoSEQ multiplex PCR; TCRdb has only the in-frame clones, and not every one. This table has roughly 230,000 clones, roughly 84% appearing once. Sequenced: PBMCs or T cells enriched from blood (not recorded which). These receptors originate from a man in his fifties or sixties who had recovered from COVID-19.

This clone appeared once. The rearrangement joins TRBV5-4 to TRBJ2-5; 9 nucleotides agree with TRBD1. Germline-derived CDR1 and CDR2 are SGHNT and YYREEE (reference sequence). V lost 0 bases to trimming and J lost 6 bases; unmatched junction nucleotides: 6. CDR3 length equals 15 residues. The CDR3 DNA reads TGTGCCAGCAGCTTGGCGGGACAGGGAGGGAAGACCCAGTACTTC. Amino acid sequence: CASSLAGQGGKTQYF.

The chain combines TRBV2 with TRBJ2-7; 10 bases align to TRBD1. Losses at the gene ends were 1 base for V and 6 bases for J; bases not matched to a gene: 6. The CDR3 sequence is 15 residues long. CDR1 and CDR2 (germline): SNHLY, FYNNEI. CDR3 in DNA: TGTGCCAGCAGTGAAGAGGGTCGGGACAGGGGCGAGCAGTACTTC. Translation: CASSEEGRDRGEQYF. The whole variable domain, filled in from reference TRBV2 and TRBJ2-7, reads EPEVTQTPSHQVTQMGQEVILRCVPISNHLYFYWYRQILGQKVEFLVSFYNNEISEKSEIFDDQFSVERPDGSNFTLKIRSTKLEDSAMYFCASSEEGRDRGEQYFGPGTRLTVT.

This chain joins TRBV4-1 and TRBJ2-2, with D maybe TRBD2 (5 bases). This CDR3 is 14 amino acids long. Germline assignment: CDR1 MGHRA and CDR2 YSYEKL. Trimming removed 1 base at V and 8 bases at J, with 11 bases between. The CDR3 here is CASSQVTTRGELFF. The DNA for the CDR3 is TGCGCCAGCAGCCAAGTGACTACCCGAGGGGAGCTGTTTTTT.

The chain combines TRBV5-8 with TRBJ1-6, with a possible D match to TRBD1 (5 bases). The V gene's germline CDR1 is SGHTS and CDR2 YDEGEE. This CDR3 comprises 17 residues. The ends were cut back, 0 bases at V and 4 bases at J, with 14 bases in the middle. CDR3 nucleotide sequence: TGTGCCAGCAGCTTGGTTCCCCCGGGGGTTTATAATTCACCCCTCCACTTT. Its protein product is CASSLVPPGVYNSPLHF. The complete variable domain, with remaining parts taken from reference TRBV5-8 and TRBJ1-6, reads EAGVTQSPTHLIKTRGQQATLRCSPISGHTSVYWYQQALGLGLQFLLWYDEGEERNRGNFPPRFSGRQFPNYSSELNVNALELEDSALYLCASSLVPPGVYNSPLHFGNGTRLTVT.